The rows below give T cell receptor beta chains drawn from one sample of a study of cytomegalovirus exposure and HLA in healthy donors. The data were produced by immunoSEQ multiplex PCR, yet TCRdb's version contains in-frame clones alone and is incomplete. Of over 150,000 clones listed, 80% are singletons. Sequencing was performed on PBMCs. Receptors originate from a man aged 30 to 45 in good health and CMV-seropositive. Both conserved end residues are part of each CDR3. D genes are given only for firm matches. Clone size is stated in some rows and not others, as once, few, many or a class when expanded.

clone_size	v_call	j_call	d_call	cdr3_aa	cdr3_nt
NA	TRBV4-1	TRBJ2-1	TRBD2	CASSQAIAGDYNEQFF	TGCGCCAGCAGCCAAGCTATTGCGGGAGACTACAATGAGCAGTTCTTC
once	TRBV5-4	TRBJ2-7	NA	CASSFSGSPLYEQYF	TGTGCCAGCAGCTTTTCAGGGTCCCCTCTCTACGAGCAGTACTTC
NA	TRBV7-7	TRBJ2-1	TRBD1	CASSRDRYNEQFF	TGTGCTAGCAGCCGGGACAGATACAATGAGCAGTTCTTC
NA	TRBV4-2	TRBJ1-1	TRBD1	CASSQEGSTGVGAEAFF	TGTGCCAGCAGCCAAGAAGGGTCGACAGGGGTAGGAGCTGAAGCTTTCTTT
NA	TRBV5-6	TRBJ1-3	NA	CASSLGKHTIYF	TGTGCCAGCAGCCTCGGGAAACACACCATATATTTT
NA	TRBV27	TRBJ2-7	TRBD1	CASSSYRGIYEQYF	TGTGCCAGCAGTTCCTACAGGGGGATCTACGAGCAGTACTTC
NA	TRBV10-3	TRBJ2-7	TRBD1	CATETGTGTGAYEQYF	TGTGCCACCGAGACGGGGACCGGGACAGGGGCCTACGAGCAGTACTTC
NA	TRBV2	TRBJ1-1	NA	CASSDWANTEAFF	TGTGCCAGCAGTGATTGGGCGAACACTGAAGCTTTCTTT
few	TRBV5-4	TRBJ2-7	TRBD1	CASRVSGQGVPYEQYF	TGTGCCAGCAGGGTATCGGGACAGGGGGTTCCCTACGAGCAGTACTTC
once	TRBV9	TRBJ2-3	NA	CASSVGGTPRGTDTQYF	TGTGCCAGCAGCGTCGGTGGGACTCCCCGCGGCACAGATACGCAGTATTTT
NA	TRBV28	TRBJ2-2	NA	CASRAASASNTGGLFF	TGTGCCAGCAGGGCCGCTAGCGCCTCGAACACCGGGGGGCTGTTTTTT
NA	TRBV9	TRBJ2-1	TRBD2	CASSGFAGEGIDEQFF	TGTGCCAGCTCGGGCTTTGCGGGAGAAGGTATCGATGAGCAGTTCTTC
once	TRBV5-1	TRBJ2-1	NA	CASSLETNYNEQFF	TGCGCCAGCAGCTTGGAAACTAACTACAATGAGCAGTTCTTC
NA	TRBV4-2	TRBJ1-5	NA	CASSQDSSSSVIGQPQHF	TGTGCCAGCAGCCAAGACAGTTCGAGCAGCGTGATTGGGCAGCCCCAGCATTTT
NA	TRBV18	TRBJ1-1	NA	CASSPPGGGLNTEAFF	TGTGCCAGCTCACCACCGGGGGGGGGATTGAACACTGAAGCTTTCTTT
NA	TRBV20-1	TRBJ2-1	NA	CSASSREQFF	TGCAGTGCTAGTTCCCGTGAGCAGTTCTTC
NA	TRBV5-1	TRBJ2-6	NA	CASSLEGRGANVLTF	TGCGCCAGCAGCTTGGAGGGGCGCGGGGCCAACGTCCTGACTTTC
NA	TRBV2	TRBJ1-5	TRBD1	CASRDNRGSNQPQHF	TGTGCCAGCAGGGATAACAGGGGGAGCAATCAGCCCCAGCATTTT
NA	TRBV11-2	TRBJ2-7	NA	CASKFSLRDEYEQYF	TGTGCCAGCAAATTTTCTCTCAGGGATGAGTACGAGCAGTACTTC
NA	TRBV5-4	TRBJ2-7	TRBD1	CASSRTGVGVEQYF	TGTGCCAGCAGTCGGACAGGGGTCGGGGTCGAGCAGTACTTC
NA	TRBV5-1	TRBJ2-7	TRBD1	CASSLVATGGDEQYF	TGCGCCAGCAGCTTGGTCGCGACAGGGGGCGACGAGCAGTACTTC
NA	TRBV27	TRBJ2-1	NA	CASSEGHGGLAYNEQFF	TGTGCCAGCAGTGAGGGACACGGGGGGCTCGCCTACAATGAGCAGTTCTTC
NA	TRBV27	TRBJ2-7	TRBD2	CASRLAVSYEQYF	TGTGCCAGCCGACTAGCGGTATCCTACGAGCAGTACTTC